This entry lists 9 T cell receptor beta chains sequenced from one sample in a study of T cell repertoires in cytomegalovirus infection. TCRdb called the reads again in MiXCR, with one record for every CDR3 protein. This sample carries about 200,000 distinct CDR3 sequences, roughly 9% of them seen once, and the ten largest clones take 4.6%. The material sequenced was PBMCs. Receptors were obtained from a human donor in good health (CMV status not recorded). Some clones in this sample may be carry-over from other donors' samples.

This clonotype was counted ten times or more. This rearrangement joins TRBV12-3 or TRBV12-4 to TRBJ2-1, with a tentative D call TRBD2 (5 bases). The CDR3 spans 15 residues. V lost 3 bases and J lost 0, with 9 bases in between. In DNA, the CDR3 is TGTGCCAGCAGTTTGCGGGCCTCCTCCTACAATGAGCAGTTCTTC. This translates into CASSLRASSYNEQFF.

The gene calls are TRBV27 and TRBJ1-2; D might be TRBD1 (5 bases). The CDR3 loop spans 13 amino acids. Germline CDR1 reads MNHEY; CDR2 reads SMNVEV (reference sequence). V shed 3 bases and J shed 8 bases, with 13 bases lying between them. The CDR3, as DNA: TGTGCCAGCAGTTTCACGGGGGATGACGGCTACACCTTC. Translation gives CASSFTGDDGYTF.

V is TRBV28 and J is TRBJ1-1, with no clear D. Germline V gene lookup returns CDR1 MDHEN and CDR2 SYDVKM. The CDR3 loop spans 13 amino acids. V dropped 10 bases and J dropped 0 bases, with 12 bases sitting between them. The CDR3 sequence: CATQGRVNTEAFF. The CDR3 bases are TGTGCCACCCAAGGACGGGTGAACACTGAAGCTTTCTTT.

The rearrangement joins TRBV4-3 to TRBJ2-7; perhaps TRBD1 as D (6 bases). The CDR3 runs to 15 residues. The germline CDR1 and CDR2 sequences are LGHNA and YSLEER. Trimming removed 3 bases from V and 0 bases from J, with 12 bases in between. For the CDR3, the DNA is TGCGCCAGCAGCCAGTCCACAGGGAGCTCCTACGAGCAGTACTTC. Translating gives CASSQSTGSSYEQYF.

The table lists this clonotype with many counts. This chain uses TRBV7-8 with TRBJ2-2, with D uncertain. V gave up 5 bases and J gave up 5 bases, with 6 bases separating them. This CDR3 contains 12 residues. CDR1 is SGHVS and CDR2 is FQNEAQ in the germline V gene. The DNA of the CDR3 is TGTGCCAGCAGCCCTCTGACCGGGGAGCTGTTTTTT. It specifies CASSPLTGELFF.

Ten or more counts support this clonotype. The CDR3 bases are TGTGCCAGCAGCTTAAATATGGGGGATGAGCAGTTCTTC. Its protein product is CASSLNMGDEQFF. The J gene is TRBJ2-1, the V gene TRBV7-2; D tentatively reads TRBD1 or TRBD2 (5 bases each). CDR1 is SGHTA and CDR2 is FQGNSA in the germline V gene. This CDR3 spans 13 amino acids. V gave up 2 bases and J gave up 8 bases, with 10 bases separating them. The whole variable domain, remainder taken from reference TRBV7-2 and TRBJ2-1, is GAGVSQSPSNKVTEKGKDVELRCDPISGHTALYWYRQSLGQGLEFLIYFQGNSAPDKSGLPSDRFSAERTGGSVSTLTIQRTQQEDSAVYLCASSLNMGDEQFFGPGTRLTVL.

This clonotype was observed at least ten times. The chain has TRBV28 and TRBJ2-6; no firm D call. Trimming stripped 3 bases from V and 0 bases from J, with 12 bases between. Germline CDR1 and CDR2: MDHEN and SYDVKM. CDR3 length: 17 residues. CDR3 sequence reads: CASSFFSRGSGANVLTF. The DNA of the CDR3 is TGTGCCAGCAGTTTCTTCTCGCGAGGCTCTGGGGCCAACGTCCTGACTTTC. The entire variable domain, with the rest obtained from reference TRBV28 and TRBJ2-6, is as follows: DVKVTQSSRYLVKRTGEKVFLECVQDMDHENMFWYRQDPGLGLRLIYFSYDVKMKEKGDIPEGYSVSREKKERFSLILESASTNQTSMYLCASSFFSRGSGANVLTFGAGSRLTVL.

The CDR3 nucleotides are TGTGCCAGCAGCCCTCGGACAGGGAGCTCCTATAATTCACCCCTCCACTTT. Translated, it gives CASSPRTGSSYNSPLHF. The chain has TRBV7-2 and TRBJ1-6; 8 bases line up with TRBD1. Looked up from germline, CDR1 is SGHTA and CDR2 is FQGNSA. This CDR3 contains 17 residues. The ends lost 5 bases at V and 0 bases at J; junction bases unmatched: 6.

The J gene is TRBJ1-6, the V gene TRBV11-2; the match to TRBD1 covers 9 bases. V shed 1 base, J shed 9 bases, and the junction held 4 bases outside the gene matches. Looked up from germline, CDR1 is SGHAT and CDR2 is FQNNGV. The CDR3 runs to 15 residues. The CDR3 nucleotides read TGTGCCAGCAGCTTAGTGGGGACAGGGCGTTCACCCCTCCACTTT. Its protein product is CASSLVGTGRSPLHF.